This TCR beta chain was captured by sequencing in a study of molecular identifiers for immune sequencing clone quantification (dated by TCRdb to the late 2010s). Study-level background: For a replicate experiment, RNA from around 20,000 or 100,000 naive CD8 T cells was divided into five aliquots, of which four were sequenced. The study was a methods study using CD8 T cells to benchmark molecular-identifier clustering-based TCR repertoire sequencing (MIDCIRS) and TCR RNA copy counting.

Overall study results and their limits: Modeling estimated around 3 recovered TCR RNA copies per cell, compared with 9.5 to 10 by digital PCR, which implies roughly 29% capture efficiency. Even against a background of about 960,000 naive CD8 T cells, spiked-in Jurkat TCR RNA amounting to a single cell's worth was reported to be detectable. Spiked-in Jurkat TCR RNA (about ten copies' worth), which is not part of the donor repertoire, was contained in the naive libraries. Highly expanded clone sizes could be underestimated if identical TCR molecules share a barcode. Clones above 20 RNA copies held over 97% of molecules in CMV-specific effector cells but under 1% in naive cells. When barcode sub-clustering was not used, chimeric consensus sequences inflated TCR diversity, with chimeras reaching as high as 47%.

Libraries of naive CD8 T cells were generated from about 21,000 to 970,000 sorted cells, with 10%, 30% or 50% of the purified RNA used. On a BD FACSAria II, naive CD8 T cells were FACS-sorted as CD8+CD4-CCR7+CD45RA+ and collected into RLT Plus buffer. To test detection sensitivity, Jurkat RNA equivalent to nine to ten TCR copies was spiked into samples of about 19,000-1,000,000 naive CD8 T cells. Enrichment of CD8 T cells was performed with RosetteSep CD8+ T Cell Enrichment Cocktail and Ficoll-Paque, after which ACK red cell lysis was carried out. The CDR3, cysteine through phenylalanine, is 14 amino acids long. Solely the CDR3 DNA is kept, with 42 bases framed from the first base. For CDR1 and CDR2, the germline V gene lists SGHVS and FQNEAQ. Preparation of the library involved PCR. Sequenced on an Illumina HiSeq 4000. Bulk TCR libraries were prepared as previously described, using TCR primers listed in Table S5. Purification of total RNA was performed with the Qiagen AllPrep DNA/RNA kit. Before any analysis, reads coming from multiple sequencing runs of the same library were combined into one pool. The authors' pipeline ran thus. Reads were retained only if the reads had an exact TCR constant sequence, and the retained reads were trimmed to 150 nt and grouped according to their 12-nt molecular barcodes. Within each barcode group, reads were sub-clustered at a 15% Levenshtein threshold, and quality-weighted consensus sequences were built per RNA molecule. Non-functional sequences were discarded, and so were lower-count sequences lying one edit away from another sequence. Based on a fit of two negative binomial distributions, barcode sub-clusters having less than 20% of the maximum read count were discarded. TCRdb reran the public reads through fastp at Q25 and MiXCR, keeping productive beta chains. Every distinct CDR3 protein forms one entry, paired with its most common genes and DNA. These V and J calls originate from TCRdb's pipeline instead of the authors' own analysis. The sample table lists about 60,000 distinct CDR3 sequences, 15% to 20% of them with a count of one. 1.4% of the sample belongs to the ten largest clones.

This clonotype came up once. Its antigen has not been determined. A clone one base away is much larger, so this may be a read error. The receptor comes from a human donor in good health. Some libraries in this study had Jurkat cell RNA spiked in. This chain is built from TRBV7-8 and TRBJ2-1; perhaps TRBD2 is the D gene, with 6 bases matching. The material sequenced was naive CD8+ T cells from blood, with Jurkat cell RNA spiked in. According to the study, the label for this sample's cell subset or site signals: FACS-sorted CD8+CD4-CCR7+CD45RA+ naive T cells. The base sequence is TGTGCCAGCAGCTTAGCGCCACTAGCTTATGAGCAGCTCTTC. It codes for CASSLAPLAYEQLF.